Here is one TCR beta chain with its context. These data originate in a study of shared clonotypes between healthy human individuals. Study summary: The composition of the donors was a couple of women and a few men aged 18 to 49.

It was across several immunoSEQ plates that each subset's genomic DNA was evenly split. Sequencing used immunoSEQ multiplex PCR; TCRdb keeps in-frame clones, though not all of them. This table holds hundreds of thousands of clones, about 97% found once. Per germline, CDR1 SGHKS and CDR2 YYEKEE (reference sequence). The CDR3 is 15 residues long. V was pared by 1 base and J by 5 bases, with 16 bases between. This rearrangement joins TRBV5-5 to TRBJ2-7; D is unresolved. Sequences were obtained from naive CD4+ T cells sorted from blood. Subset reported: CD45RA+ positively selected. The clonotype originates from a woman aged 30 to 39 in good health. This CDR3 reads CASSLSIASFDEQYF. Written as DNA, the CDR3 is TGTGCCAGCAGCTTGAGTATTGCTAGTTTCGACGAGCAGTACTTC.